Described below is a single TCR beta chain sequence and its context. The antigen this receptor binds is unknown. The junction differs from germline at one of its ends, possibly a read error. The sample belongs to a study of T cells in tumors after PD-1 blockade (dated by TCRdb to about 2019). With respect to the entire study: Patients with prior checkpoint blockade, systemic immunosuppressant use, or recent radiotherapy or other anti-cancer therapy within 4 weeks were excluded. While on anti-PD-1 treatment, some of the patients also continued taking daily vismodegib 150 mg. Using site-matched tumors from BCC or SCC patients sampled before and after anti-PD-1 therapy, the study carried out paired single-cell RNA and TCR sequencing. On average, tumor samples had over 20,000 TCR templates (range about 550-99,264) and thousands of unique clonotypes, approximately 20-fold deeper than single-cell TCR sequencing. Clinical response was assessed using RECIST version 1.1. Patients received pembrolizumab 200 mg every 3 weeks or cemiplimab 350 mg every 2 weeks. Broad study findings and their caveats: The source of novel T cell clones was not identified, and lymphoid organs or rare unexpanded clones within the tumor or the tumor periphery could be included among the possible sources. Comparisons between pre- and post-treatment samples were the only ones where clonal replacement appeared, with none seen between two pre-treatment samples, a pattern that argues against artifacts from biopsy timing or location. Exhausted CD8+ clones expanded after therapy were mostly novel clonotypes undetected pre-treatment, suggesting clonal replacement rather than reinvigoration of pre-existing clones. About 41% of tumor TCR clonotypes were detected in blood, and some novel exhausted tumor clones were observed in pre-treatment blood, which was taken as suggesting peripheral recruitment.

The immunoSEQ platform was used for deep TCRbeta sequencing. On the study's bioinformatics: For further analysis, only productive rearrangements were exported out of the immunoSEQ Analyzer. A two-sided binomial test with a Bonferroni-corrected P below 0.01 was used to call clones that significantly expanded or contracted between timepoints. T cell phenotypes were assigned to bulk TCRbeta clonotypes by matching the clonotypes to single-cell RNA+TCR-seq clones with the same TCRbeta sequence. Tumor enrichment of a clone was calculated by dividing the clone's tumor frequency by the clone's PBMC frequency, both taken from bulk TCR sequencing. TCRs were sorted with GLIPH into specificity groups, meaning clusters of distinct TCRs that share CDR3 motifs and likely recognize common antigens. TCRdb limited this immuneACCESS table to in-frame rearrangements with V and J called. A share of clones is missing; checked studies link under half to unresolved V genes, and the rest is unexplained. V, J and clone size are those of that table, while D and trimming were read from the DNA. The sample table shows about 12,000 clones, and less than 65% are seen once. The ten largest clones add up to roughly 15% of the sample.

The sample's time point label, decoded: before anti-PD-1 therapy. Tumor biopsies were site-matched, taken from the same primary tumor before and after PD-1 blockade. Genomic DNA extracted from tumor biopsies or peripheral blood was used for bulk TCRbeta sequencing, with input ranging from about 616 ng to 6,500 ng. To detect rare clonotypes with greater sensitivity than single-cell TCR sequencing, bulk TCRbeta sequencing was done on the leftover biopsy material. All patients had histologically proven advanced or metastatic basal or squamous cell carcinoma and were poor candidates for surgical resection. The basal cell carcinoma cohort comprised 10 or so patients, of whom several had bulk tumor TCR sequencing. Fresh biopsies were taken from the primary tumor site, and part of the biopsy material was kept in RNAlater for exome and bulk TCR sequencing. The germline V gene (reference sequence) gives CDR1 as SSHAT and CDR2 as FNYEAQ. There are 19 amino acids in the CDR3, from cysteine to phenylalanine inclusive. The read is trimmed to its CDR3 DNA, 57 bases read in frame from base 1.

The sequencing here drew on tumor tissue, taken before anti-PD-1 treatment. The receptor chain draws on TRBV7-7 and TRBJ1-1; the D gene cannot be resolved reliably. The sequence was obtained from a human donor with basal cell carcinoma. This receptor has the CDR3 CASSPPRAALPTLNTEAFF. The DNA sequence is TGTGCTAGCAGCCCCCCGCGGGCGGCCCTCCCCACTCTGAACACTGAAGCTTTCTTT.